These 27 T cell receptor beta chains share one sample of origin, sequenced in a study of blood T cell repertoires in COVID-19. The repertoire was sequenced with immunoSEQ multiplex PCR; TCRdb's copy has only in-frame clones and lacks some. The sample includes under 250,000 clones, about four fifths of them seen just once. The specimen was peripheral blood. The receptors here all came from an older woman with acute or convalescent COVID-19.

The table lists this clone with a count of one. The gene calls are TRBV5-4 and TRBJ2-7; 9 nucleotides match TRBD1. The germline V gene encodes CDR1 SGHNT and CDR2 YYREEE (reference sequence). With 4 bases clipped from V and 5 bases from J, the junction kept 13 bases outside the gene matches. CDR3 length: 16 amino acids. The CDR3 DNA sequence: TGTGCCAGCAGCCCGCGCTTGCCCGGACAGGGGAACGAGCAGTACTTC. As protein: CASSPRLPGQGNEQYF.

This rearrangement joins TRBV7-6 to TRBJ1-2; 7 nucleotides line up with TRBD1. CDR1 and CDR2 (germline): SGHVS, FNYEAQ. After removal of 0 bases from V and 8 bases from J, the junction contained 6 bases not matched to a gene. CDR3 length equals 14 residues. CDR3 sequence (DNA): TGTGCCAGCAGCTTAGCAGGGGGCGCGGGAGGCTACACCTTC. Amino acids: CASSLAGGAGGYTF.

The genes are TRBV3-1 (or the pseudogene TRBV3-2) and TRBJ1-5, with unresolved D. CDR3 length: 14 residues. V was clipped by 4 bases and J by 7 bases, with 14 bases between them. CDR1 is LGHDT, CDR2 YNNKEL, per germline (reference sequence). CDR3 coding DNA: TGTGCCAGCAGCCCCGGGGTGGTCGGACAGCCCCAGCATTTT. Residues: CASSPGVVGQPQHF.

The chain joins TRBV4-2 to TRBJ2-5; the D gene is possibly TRBD1 (6 bases). V lost 4 bases and J lost 3, with 12 bases in between. This CDR3 region has 14 residues. The germline V gene encodes CDR1 LGHNA and CDR2 YNFKEQ. The CDR3 is CASSLPGDKETQYF. The CDR3 DNA reads TGTGCCAGCAGCCTCCCAGGGGATAAAGAGACCCAGTACTTC.

The rearrangement links TRBV19 to TRBJ1-5; D is possibly TRBD1 (6 bases). This CDR3 comprises 17 residues. Trimming removed 7 bases at V and 2 bases at J, with 21 bases between. Germline-derived CDR1 and CDR2 are LNHDA and SQIVND (reference sequence). The CDR3 bases are TGTGCCAGTATGGGGAGGGGGGCGCGACGAGGCAATCAGCCCCAGCATTTT. It specifies CASMGRGARRGNQPQHF.

The rearrangement uses TRBV4-3 and TRBJ2-7, with 9 bases fitting TRBD1. CDR3 length equals 14 residues. J was trimmed by 7 bases and V by 1 base; bases with no gene match: 5. Germline loops: CDR1 LGHNA, CDR2 YSLEER. The CDR3, as DNA: TGCGCCAGCAGCCAAGCACAGGGGGCGCGGGAGCAGTACTTC. Translation gives CASSQAQGAREQYF.

The chain links TRBV6-5 to TRBJ2-7; the match to TRBD1 covers 10 bases. This CDR3 spans 14 amino acids. V was pared by 6 bases and J by 6 bases, with 8 bases of the junction left unmatched. Germline assignment: CDR1 MNHEY and CDR2 SVGAGI. CDR3: CASSRTGGPAEQYF. CDR3 nucleotides: TGTGCCAGCAGCCGGACAGGGGGGCCCGCCGAGCAGTACTTC.

The chain is built from TRBV19 and TRBJ1-5, with 8 bases lining up with TRBD1. V was pared by 5 bases and J by 5 bases, with 5 bases of the junction left unmatched. Germline V gene sequence: CDR1 LNHDA, CDR2 SQIVND (reference sequence). The CDR3 runs 14 residues. The CDR3 here is CASSEDRDDQPQHF. CDR3 DNA sequence: TGTGCCAGTAGTGAGGACAGGGATGATCAGCCCCAGCATTTT.

This clone was observed a single time. This sample includes further DNA sequences coding for the same CDR3. The chain is built from TRBV28 and TRBJ1-2; 8 bases agree with TRBD1. V trimming: 3 bases; J trimming: 5 bases; junction bases outside the gene matches: 2. CDR1 is MDHEN, CDR2 SYDVKM, per germline. The CDR3 consists of 13 residues. CDR3 nucleotides: TGTGCCAGCAGTTTCGGACAGGGTTATGGCTACACCTTC. Amino acid sequence: CASSFGQGYGYTF.

This clone was counted a few times. V is TRBV11-2 and J is TRBJ1-1, with D perhaps TRBD1 (5 bases). Trimming pared 3 bases from V and 4 bases from J, leaving 15 bases between. The CDR3 has 15 residues. Germline CDR1 and CDR2: SGHAT and FQNNGV. The CDR3 DNA reads as TGTGCCAGCAGCTTTAGTCTATCGGGGGGCACTGAAGCTTTCTTT. This codes for CASSFSLSGGTEAFF.

The rearrangement joins TRBV19 to TRBJ2-7, with TRBD2 identical over 10 bases. CDR1 is LNHDA, CDR2 SQIVND, per germline (reference sequence). The CDR3 contains 19 residues. V trimming: 5 bases; J trimming: 7 bases; junction bases outside the gene matches: 23. The DNA for the CDR3 is TGTGCCAGTAGTCCACGCACTCAACCGCTAAGCGGGGGGGGTAGTGAGCAGTACTTC. It is translated as CASSPRTQPLSGGGSEQYF.

This clone was seen a single time. The V gene is TRBV4-3, the J gene TRBJ2-5; TRBD2 agrees at 7 bases. The V gene end was trimmed by 0 bases and the J gene end by 4 bases; junction bases not matched to a gene: 17. Germline V gives CDR1 LGHNA, CDR2 YSLEER. This CDR3 has 19 residues. CDR3 amino acids: CASSQDLGFGGGGGETQYF. Here the CDR3 DNA reads TGCGCCAGCAGCCAAGATCTAGGGTTTGGCGGGGGAGGCGGAGAGACCCAGTACTTC.

V is TRBV28 and J is TRBJ2-5; D gene ambiguous. Trimming took off 4 bases at V and 2 bases at J, with 8 bases between the two ends. CDR1 and CDR2 (germline): MDHEN, SYDVKM. This CDR3 comprises 13 residues. The CDR3 region is CASSSILQETQYF. The CDR3 coding sequence is TGTGCCAGCAGTTCGATCCTACAAGAGACCCAGTACTTC.

This clone was observed a handful of times. V usage is TRBV19 and J usage is TRBJ1-6; TRBD1 matches 7 bases. Germline V CDR1 and CDR2: LNHDA, SQIVND (reference sequence). With V trimmed by 3 bases and J by 6 bases, 8 bases remained unmatched. The CDR3 contains 16 residues. The CDR3 reads CASSIFGTASNSPLHF. The CDR3 nucleotides read TGTGCCAGTAGTATCTTCGGGACAGCGTCTAATTCACCCCTCCACTTT.

This sequence joins TRBV3-1 (or the pseudogene TRBV3-2) and TRBJ2-2, with 7 bases aligning to TRBD1. From germline, CDR1 is LGHDT and CDR2 YNNKEL (reference sequence). This CDR3 has 15 amino acids. V lost 6 bases to trimming and J lost 4 bases; unmatched junction nucleotides: 8. CDR3 protein: CASRVDRVATGELFF. Written as DNA, the CDR3 is TGTGCCAGCAGAGTAGACAGGGTGGCCACCGGGGAGCTGTTTTTT.

The chain combines TRBV5-1 with TRBJ1-5; D might be TRBD1 (5 bases). The germline gives CDR1 SGHRS, CDR2 YFSETQ. Deletions cut 2 bases from V and 3 bases from J, with 12 bases between. The CDR3 is 15 residues long. The CDR3 DNA follows: TGCGCCAGCAGCTTAAGGGGAGGCGACAATCAGCCCCAGCATTTT. As protein: CASSLRGGDNQPQHF.

Here the CDR3 reads CAISESNRSGYTF. As DNA, the CDR3 is TGTGCCATCAGTGAGTCGAACAGGAGCGGCTACACCTTC. The rearrangement joins TRBV10-3 to TRBJ1-2; D is perhaps TRBD1 (5 bases). Germline CDR1 and CDR2: ENHRY and SYGVKD. Trimming shortened V by 0 bases and J by 8 bases, and 10 bases separated the two germline ends. The CDR3 contains 13 residues.

V gene TRBV6-5 combines with J gene TRBJ1-2; D not resolved. CDR3 size: 14 residues. V lost 0 bases and J lost 7, with 12 bases in between. Germline loops: CDR1 MNHEY, CDR2 SVGAGI. CDR3 protein: CASSYSRGLSGYTF. Written as DNA, the CDR3 is TGTGCCAGCAGTTACTCAAGAGGTCTCAGTGGCTACACCTTC.

The chain has TRBV7-9 and TRBJ1-2; 10 bases line up with TRBD1. V trimming: 4 bases; J trimming: 8 bases; junction bases outside the gene matches: 10. CDR1 SEHNR and CDR2 FQNEAQ come from the germline V gene (reference sequence). The CDR3 contains 15 residues. The CDR3 sequence: CASSYRQGAKGGYTF. In nucleotides, the CDR3 is TGTGCCAGCAGCTACCGACAGGGGGCTAAAGGGGGCTACACCTTC.

The chain's CDR3 is CASTGLVDTGELFF. CDR3 bases: TGTGCCAGCACCGGACTAGTCGACACCGGGGAGCTGTTTTTT. This chain uses TRBV2 with TRBJ2-2; TRBD2 matches 7 bases. After removal of 7 bases from V and 3 bases from J, the junction contained 5 bases not matched to a gene. Per germline, CDR1 SNHLY and CDR2 FYNNEI. The CDR3 has 14 amino acids. Supplemented by reference TRBV2 and TRBJ2-2, the full variable domain reads EPEVTQTPSHQVTQMGQEVILRCVPISNHLYFYWYRQILGQKVEFLVSFYNNEISEKSEIFDDQFSVERPDGSNFTLKIRSTKLEDSAMYFCASTGLVDTGELFFGEGSRLTVL.

This chain connects TRBV4-2 to TRBJ1-2, with 7 positions matching TRBD1. V lost 0 bases and J lost 7; bases outside the gene matches: 5. Germline V gene lookup returns CDR1 LGHNA and CDR2 YNFKEQ. The length of the CDR3 is 14 residues. The CDR3 is CASSQDSTGAGYTF. CDR3 coding DNA: TGTGCCAGCAGCCAAGATTCCACAGGGGCTGGCTACACCTTC.

V usage is TRBV2 and J usage is TRBJ1-6; tentatively, D is TRBD1 (5 bases). Germline V CDR1 and CDR2: SNHLY, FYNNEI. This CDR3 is built from 16 residues. Deletions cut 6 bases from V and 0 bases from J, with 12 bases between. CDR3 residues: CASRSTASSYNSPLHF. As DNA, the CDR3 is TGTGCCAGCAGGTCGACAGCCAGCTCCTATAATTCACCCCTCCACTTT.

Regarding this clone: Additional DNA sequences in this sample encode the identical CDR3. V gene TRBV12-3 or TRBV12-4 combines with J gene TRBJ2-5, with a weak D call TRBD2 (6 bases). Trimming removed 5 bases from V and 9 bases from J, with 10 bases in between. This CDR3 has 11 amino acids. CDR3 DNA: TGTGCCAGCAGTGGCCGCGGGGCCCAGTACTTC. As protein: CASSGRGAQYF.

The chain uses TRBV9 and TRBJ1-1, with D perhaps TRBD1 (6 bases). The germline gives CDR1 SGDLS, CDR2 YYNGEE. Trimming pared 2 bases from V and 0 bases from J, leaving 11 bases between. This CDR3 is 15 amino acids long. The CDR3 bases are TGTGCCAGCAGCGTCAGGGGTCAGATGAACACTGAAGCTTTCTTT. Translated, it gives CASSVRGQMNTEAFF.

V usage is TRBV9 and J usage is TRBJ2-5; no definite D call. CDR1 is SGDLS, CDR2 YYNGEE, per germline. The V end was cut by 0 bases, the J end by 2 bases, with 5 bases between. The length of the CDR3 is 13 residues. DNA of the CDR3: TGTGCCAGCAGCGTAGGTCAGCAAGAGACCCAGTACTTC. Amino acid sequence: CASSVGQQETQYF.

The genes are TRBV6-2 or TRBV6-3 and TRBJ1-5, with D tentatively TRBD1 (5 bases). This CDR3 region has 16 residues. V was cut by 0 bases and J by 4 bases, with 13 bases left in between. Germline CDR1 is MNHEY and CDR2 is SVGEGT. The CDR3 DNA reads TGTGCCAGCAGTTACTCGATTGGGGCCCCGAATCAGCCCCAGCATTTT. Its translation: CASSYSIGAPNQPQHF.

This chain joins TRBV19 and TRBJ1-1; weak D call: TRBD1 (5 bases). This CDR3 has 13 residues. V dropped 6 bases and J dropped 2 bases, with 10 bases sitting between them. Germline lookup yields CDR1 LNHDA and CDR2 SQIVND (reference sequence). CDR3 sequence: CASSSTANTEAFF. The CDR3 coding sequence is TGTGCCAGTAGCTCGACAGCAAACACTGAAGCTTTCTTT.